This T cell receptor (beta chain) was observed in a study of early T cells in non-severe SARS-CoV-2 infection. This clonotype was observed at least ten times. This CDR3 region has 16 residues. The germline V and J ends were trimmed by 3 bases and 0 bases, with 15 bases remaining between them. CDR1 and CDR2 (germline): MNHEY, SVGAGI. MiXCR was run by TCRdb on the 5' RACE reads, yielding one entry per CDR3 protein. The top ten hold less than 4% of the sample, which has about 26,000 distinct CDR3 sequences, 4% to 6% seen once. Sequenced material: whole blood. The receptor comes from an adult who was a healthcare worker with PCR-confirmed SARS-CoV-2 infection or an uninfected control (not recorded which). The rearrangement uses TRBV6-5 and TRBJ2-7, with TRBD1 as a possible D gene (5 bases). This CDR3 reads CASSYSYDSPSYEQYF. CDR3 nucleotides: TGTGCCAGCAGTTATTCCTATGACAGCCCCTCCTACGAGCAGTACTTC.